These T cell receptor beta chains were read from a single sample in a study of CD8 T cells in Susac syndrome. MiXCR was run by TCRdb on the immunoSEQ multiplex PCR reads, yielding one entry per CDR3 protein. Seen here are about 170,000 distinct CDR3 sequences, 95% to 97% observed once, and the top ten hold approximately 0.12%. Sequences were obtained from CD4+ T cells from PBMCs. The receptors originated from a human donor with Susac syndrome. Each CDR3 is given with its conserved first and last residue.

TRBJ1-2 | TRBV20-1 | CSATIRQIINYGYTF
TRBJ1-1 | TRBV15 | CATSTSWRGPDTEAFF
TRBJ2-4 | TRBV4-1 | CASSQDADGRVAKNIQYF
TRBJ2-5 | TRBV6-5 | CASSYFGGGKETQYF
TRBJ2-7 | TRBV18 | CASSPVNPSSGSEQYF
TRBJ2-1 | TRBV5-1 | CASSPRGTGDYNEQFF
TRBJ2-4 | TRBV4-1 | CASSQEGLTGASKNIQYF
TRBJ2-7 | TRBV6-6 | CASGIGGYEQYF
TRBJ2-7 | TRBV28 | CASSASPPTGGTYEQYF
TRBJ2-7 | TRBV6-6 | CASSPGGRAGEQYF
TRBJ2-7 | TRBV5-1 | CASSLGGSRYEQYF
TRBJ2-7 | TRBV18 | CASSPRLAGAHATEQYF
TRBJ1-6 | TRBV5-1 | CASSLARNSPLHF
TRBJ1-4 | TRBV20-1 | CSARGSRPYEKLFF
TRBJ1-2 | TRBV10-3 | CAISGRGTGPDNYGYTF
TRBJ2-2 | TRBV7-9 | CASSLGVTTGELFF
TRBJ2-5 | TRBV29-1 | CSVGLAEETQYF
TRBJ2-5 | TRBV5-1 | CASSPSAGQETQYF
TRBJ2-1 | TRBV18 | CASVPGVDNEQFF
TRBJ2-1 | TRBV20-1 | CSASRTTSGRNEQFF
TRBJ1-2 | TRBV5-4 | CASSLASGIDGYTF
TRBJ1-1 | TRBV29-1 | CSAENREGAFF
TRBJ2-3 | TRBV21-1 | CASSKPPDRGDTQYF
TRBJ1-1 | TRBV29-1 | CSGTGATEAFF
TRBJ2-5 | TRBV20-1 | CSASLGVSSETQYF
TRBJ2-3 | TRBV5-6 | CASSLIGTGLSDTQYF
TRBJ2-5 | TRBV20-1 | CSASLDSGETQYF
TRBJ1-1 | TRBV7-9 | CASSLSRDTEAFF
TRBJ2-1 | TRBV9 | CASSAETSGIVLGEQFF
TRBJ2-2 | TRBV29-1 | CSVRRSVTGTGELFF
TRBJ2-1 | TRBV29-1 | CSVGSGNYNEQFF
TRBJ1-2 | TRBV20-1 | CSARSREMGYTF
TRBJ2-6 | TRBV5-6 | CASSPGTNVLTF
TRBJ1-1 | TRBV28 | CASSWDRTTEAFF
TRBJ2-2 | TRBV7-2 | CASSLIVNTGELFF
TRBJ2-6 | TRBV7-9 | CASSLGDRGGANVLTF
TRBJ2-3 | TRBV29-1 | CSVGQTGGFDTQYF
TRBJ1-2 | TRBV28 | CASMGRWGYGYTF
TRBJ2-1 | TRBV9 | CASSVGAESNEQFF
TRBJ1-2 | TRBV30 | CAWSVNRLNYGYTF
TRBJ2-6 | TRBV15 | CATSRDPTGPSGANVLTF
TRBJ1-1 | TRBV29-1 | CSVSTGWNTEAFF
TRBJ2-5 | TRBV28 | CASSFISGLPETQYF
TRBJ2-5 | TRBV2 | CASSVSRLAGETQYF
TRBJ1-4 | TRBV2 | CASSAVGTDNEKLFF
TRBJ2-1 | TRBV4-2 | CASSQFSGYNEQFF
TRBJ2-2 | TRBV12-3/TRBV12-4 | CASSMIDTGELFF
TRBJ2-5 | TRBV20-1 | CSAWTSSYQETQYF
TRBJ2-5 | TRBV6-5 | CASSYRTSGAETQYF
TRBJ2-4 | TRBV18 | CASSPGLQNIQYF
TRBJ1-1 | TRBV6-2/TRBV6-3 | CASSSQGQALNTEAFF
TRBJ2-7 | TRBV4-2 | CASSQDTTAAGEQYF
TRBJ2-3 | TRBV7-9 | CASTGQGTDTQYF
TRBJ1-3 | TRBV4-3 | CASSQAGANSGNTIYF